The clone carrying this T cell receptor (beta chain) was seen a few times. The target antigen is unknown. CDR1 MNHEY and CDR2 SMNVEV come from the germline V gene (reference sequence). CDR3 length equals 16 residues. The V segment lost 5 bases and the J segment 1 base; nucleotides outside the gene matches: 7. Specified time point: persistent/refractory GD, antithyroid drugs over 5 years with positive TRAb. PBMC RNA was the source of the TCR library. The entry originates in a study of regulatory T cells in long-lasting Graves disease. Broader study findings: The TCR repertoire of persistent Graves' patients was less diverse than that of newly diagnosed ones. Among samples with persistent disease, TRBV28, TRBJ1-2 and TRBJ2-5 were favored.

Sequencing libraries for TCR beta were prepared with iRepertoire HTBI primers and Arm-PCR of CDR3 regions. Each CDR3 protein is one row after TCRdb ran MiXCR on the multiplex PCR reads. The table records about 420,000 distinct CDR3 sequences, 23% of them present only once. Source: peripheral blood mononuclear cells (PBMCs), taken when the disease was refractory, from a patient treated with antithyroid drugs. The clonotype comes from a female donor with Graves disease. The rearrangement links TRBV27 to TRBJ1-1, with 10 bases lining up with TRBD1. The CDR3 nucleotides read TGTGCCAGCAGTCCAAGACAGGGGGCCCGGAACACTGAAGCTTTCTTT. This codes for CASSPRQGARNTEAFF.